Listed below are T cell receptor beta chains from one sample, sequenced in a study of identical twins. TCRdb itself ran the 5' RACE reads through MiXCR, one entry per CDR3 protein. Of 500,000 to 550,000 distinct CDR3 sequences in the sample, about a fifth were seen once. This same sample was also taken into another study, of yellow fever vaccine responses in identical twins.

The sample consisted of CD4+ T cells sorted from blood. These receptors all stem from a woman aged 18-29 years in good health. The CDR3 runs from the conserved cysteine through the conserved F or W. D genes are given only for firm matches. Where a row states a size, it is once, few, many or the class of an expanded clone; other rows omit it.

>TRBV12-3/TRBV12-4|NA|NA|TRBJ2-5
CASSLKARMETQYF
TGTGCCAGCAGTTTAAAAGCGAGGATGGAGACCCAGTACTTC
>TRBV20-1|TRBD1|NA|TRBJ1-1
CSARAATGANTEAFF
TGCAGTGCTAGAGCCGCGACAGGGGCCAACACTGAAGCTTTCTTT
>TRBV6-1|NA|NA|TRBJ2-3
CASSEPGGASDTQYF
TGTGCCAGCAGTGAACCCGGGGGAGCATCGGATACGCAGTATTTT
>TRBV3-1|TRBD1|few|TRBJ1-1
CASCRGTEAFF
TGTGCCAGCTGCAGGGGGACTGAAGCTTTCTTT
>TRBV2|NA|many|TRBJ2-3
CASSVSGTQGRADTQYF
TGTGCCAGCAGTGTCTCCGGGACACAAGGACGCGCAGATACGCAGTATTTT
>TRBV12-3/TRBV12-4|NA|NA|TRBJ2-2
CASTRGGGELFF
TGTGCCAGCACCAGGGGCGGCGGGGAGCTGTTTTTT
>TRBV7-2|NA|NA|TRBJ1-2
CASSHPLGGGYTF
TGTGCCAGCAGCCATCCCTTAGGTGGGGGCTACACCTTC
>TRBV7-9|NA|NA|TRBJ2-1
CASSGGSYNEQFF
TGTGCCAGCAGCGGAGGGTCCTACAATGAGCAGTTCTTC
>TRBV6-5|NA|NA|TRBJ1-4
CASSSRQGTNEKLFF
TGTGCCAGCAGTTCGCGTCAGGGGACTAATGAAAAACTGTTTTTT
>TRBV24-1|NA|NA|TRBJ2-2
CATKKTGNTGELFF
TGTGCCACCAAGAAAACAGGGAACACCGGGGAGCTGTTTTTT
>TRBV20-1|TRBD2|NA|TRBJ2-7
CSARDLSGRGYEQYF
TGCAGTGCTAGAGATTTAAGCGGGAGAGGGTACGAGCAGTACTTC
>TRBV10-3|TRBD2|many|TRBJ2-5
CAISAGGLEETQYF
TGTGCCATTTCGGCGGGAGGGCTAGAAGAGACCCAGTACTTC
>TRBV6-1|NA|few|TRBJ1-2
CASSQLQGDYGYTF
TGTGCCAGCAGCCAACTACAGGGTGACTATGGCTACACCTTC
>TRBV3-1|NA|NA|TRBJ1-6
CASSLPLPTNSPLHF
TGTGCCAGCAGCCTCCCGTTACCGACAAATTCACCCCTCCACTTT
>TRBV5-1|TRBD2|few|TRBJ2-3
CASSLTSGGDTQYF
TGCGCCAGCAGCCTTACTAGCGGGGGAGATACGCAGTATTTT
>TRBV20-1|TRBD1|NA|TRBJ1-5
CSARDLGGLNQPQHF
TGCAGTGCTAGAGATTTAGGGGGCTTAAATCAGCCCCAGCATTTT
>TRBV12-3/TRBV12-4|NA|few|TRBJ2-3
CASRLGHNTDTQYF
TGTGCCAGCAGGCTGGGACACAACACAGATACGCAGTATTTT
>TRBV20-1|NA|NA|TRBJ2-2
CSARGGSGTGELFF
TGCAGTGCTAGAGGCGGTAGCGGCACCGGGGAGCTGTTTTTT
>TRBV7-9|NA|few|TRBJ1-1
CASSSPGQMNTEAFF
TGTGCCAGCAGCTCTCCAGGACAGATGAACACTGAAGCTTTCTTT
>TRBV5-6|NA|once|TRBJ1-5
CASSLKGLNSGQHF
TGTGCCAGCAGCTTGAAGGGTTTAAATTCGGGCCAGCATTTT
>TRBV6-1|NA|NA|TRBJ2-1
CASNLQGSYNEQFF
TGTGCCAGTAACCTACAGGGTTCCTACAATGAGCAGTTCTTC
>TRBV7-2|NA|NA|TRBJ2-1
CASSLVRTTYNEQFF
TGTGCCAGCAGCTTAGTCAGGACTACCTACAATGAGCAGTTCTTC
>TRBV10-3|TRBD1|NA|TRBJ2-1
CAIKGTGSYNEQFF
TGTGCCATCAAGGGGACAGGCTCCTACAATGAGCAGTTCTTC
>TRBV12-3/TRBV12-4|NA|NA|TRBJ1-1
CASSLNRVPTEAFF
TGTGCCAGCAGTTTAAACAGGGTACCCACTGAAGCTTTCTTT
>TRBV20-1|TRBD2|NA|TRBJ2-2
CSARPGTSGSTGELFF
TGCAGTGCTCGACCCGGGACTAGCGGGAGTACCGGGGAGCTGTTTTTT
>TRBV29-1|NA|few|TRBJ2-7
CSVGWQGSYEQYF
TGCAGCGTTGGATGGCAGGGATCCTACGAGCAGTACTTC
>TRBV5-1|TRBD1|NA|TRBJ2-2
CASSPPGTGQAGELFF
TGCGCCAGCAGCCCACCCGGGACAGGCCAAGCCGGGGAGCTGTTTTTT
>TRBV3-1|NA|few|TRBJ2-7
CASSQRELDEQYF
TGTGCCAGCAGCCAACGTGAACTGGACGAGCAGTACTTC
>TRBV7-8|TRBD2|NA|TRBJ2-2
CASSDTSGGYTGELFF
TGTGCCAGCAGCGACACTAGCGGGGGCTACACCGGGGAGCTGTTTTTT
>TRBV12-3/TRBV12-4|TRBD1|few|TRBJ2-7
CASSGQAAIAYEQYF
TGTGCCAGCAGCGGACAGGCGGCAATCGCCTACGAGCAGTACTTC
>TRBV5-1|NA|many|TRBJ2-3
CASASNSIGPDTQYF
TGCGCCAGCGCTTCTAACTCCATTGGGCCAGATACGCAGTATTTT
>TRBV7-3|TRBD1|few|TRBJ2-3
CASSSGTVLDTQYF
TGTGCCAGCAGCTCGGGGACAGTTTTAGATACGCAGTATTTT
>TRBV7-2|TRBD2|NA|TRBJ2-3
CASSLFAGVADTQYF
TGTGCCAGCAGCTTATTTGCGGGAGTGGCAGATACGCAGTATTTT
>TRBV11-2|TRBD2|NA|TRBJ2-1
CASSLGLAGLFF
TGTGCCAGCAGCTTAGGACTAGCGGGGCTGTTCTTC
>TRBV6-1|TRBD1|NA|TRBJ1-1
CASKPGQGVSEAFF
TGTGCCAGCAAGCCGGGACAGGGCGTCTCTGAAGCTTTCTTT
>TRBV6-1|TRBD1|NA|TRBJ2-3
CASSPQGISTDTQYF
TGTGCCAGCAGCCCACAGGGGATAAGCACAGATACGCAGTATTTT
>TRBV10-3|NA|few|TRBJ2-7
CAIREAGSYEQYF
TGTGCCATCAGGGAAGCCGGCAGCTACGAGCAGTACTTC
>TRBV7-3|TRBD2|few|TRBJ2-1
CASSAQTSGSNEQFF
TGTGCCAGCAGCGCCCAGACTAGCGGGAGTAATGAGCAGTTCTTC
>TRBV5-1|NA|NA|TRBJ2-5
CASSLGQTSQETQYF
TGCGCCAGCAGCTTGGGACAAACGTCCCAAGAGACCCAGTACTTC
>TRBV20-1|NA|few|TRBJ2-6
CSARDLRSYSGANVLTF
TGCAGTGCTAGAGATTTACGGAGCTACTCTGGGGCCAACGTCCTGACTTTC
>TRBV12-3/TRBV12-4|NA|NA|TRBJ2-4
CASTMDWGGNIQYF
TGTGCCAGCACCATGGATTGGGGCGGAAACATTCAGTACTTC
>TRBV19|NA|NA|TRBJ2-1
CASSIRVGNNEQFF
TGTGCCAGTAGTATTAGGGTCGGAAACAATGAGCAGTTCTTC